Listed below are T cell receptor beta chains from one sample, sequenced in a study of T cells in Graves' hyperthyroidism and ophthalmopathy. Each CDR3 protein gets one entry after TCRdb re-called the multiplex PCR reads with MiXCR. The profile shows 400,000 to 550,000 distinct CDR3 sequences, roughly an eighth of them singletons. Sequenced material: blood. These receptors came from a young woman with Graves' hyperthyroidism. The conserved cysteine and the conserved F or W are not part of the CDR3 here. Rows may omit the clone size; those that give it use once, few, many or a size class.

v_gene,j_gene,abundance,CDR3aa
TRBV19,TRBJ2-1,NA,ASSNPGLAGGPGSWNEQF
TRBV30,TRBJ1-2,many,AWSYNREGYGYT
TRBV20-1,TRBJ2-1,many,SVRVNNEQF
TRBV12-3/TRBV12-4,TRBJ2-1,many,ASTSGSWYNEQF
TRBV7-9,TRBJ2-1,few,ASSSPSYNEQF
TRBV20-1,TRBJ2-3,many,SAALAEGLTDTQY
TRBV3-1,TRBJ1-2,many,ASSQDRGLGYGYT
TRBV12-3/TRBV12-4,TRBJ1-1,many,ASRGGANTEAF
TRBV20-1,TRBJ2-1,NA,SARDPNYRNEQF
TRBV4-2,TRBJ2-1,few,ASSQRGMGLAGGDNEQF
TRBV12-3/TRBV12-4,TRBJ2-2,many,ASSLQGSGELF
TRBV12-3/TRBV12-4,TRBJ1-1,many,ASSFGTGEAF
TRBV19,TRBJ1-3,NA,ASSFDRHSGNTIY
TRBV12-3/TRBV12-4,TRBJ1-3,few,ASSLDILGYSGNTIY
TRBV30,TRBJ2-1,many,ASPGSGLTYNEQF
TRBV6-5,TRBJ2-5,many,ASSLGVGYQETQY
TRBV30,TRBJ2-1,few,AWSEDWGKRYEQF
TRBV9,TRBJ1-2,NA,ASSPRQGSDGYT
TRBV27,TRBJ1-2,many,ASSPGQGESGYT
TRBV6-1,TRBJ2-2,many,ASSSPGRNTGELF
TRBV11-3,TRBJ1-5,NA,ASSSRDQGSGDQPQH
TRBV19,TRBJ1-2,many,ASSTPGVYGYT
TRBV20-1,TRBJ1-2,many,SAREEGGYGYT
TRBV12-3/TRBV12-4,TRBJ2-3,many,ASREQGLRTDTQY
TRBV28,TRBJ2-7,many,ASSQRTGLSYEQY
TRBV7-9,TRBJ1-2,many,ASSYRQGADGYT
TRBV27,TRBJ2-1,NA,ASKTGGALSEQF
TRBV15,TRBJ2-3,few,ATSRELAYTQY
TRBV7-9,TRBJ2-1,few,ASSYRGERHYNEQF
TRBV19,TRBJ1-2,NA,ASSIRSANGYT
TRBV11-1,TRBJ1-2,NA,ASSQETPQGSKGYT
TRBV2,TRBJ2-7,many,ASSNDGGYEQY
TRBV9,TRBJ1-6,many,ASSGMAADGSPLH
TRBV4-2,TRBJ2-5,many,ASSQDLAGEEGETQY
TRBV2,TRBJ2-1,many,ASIGLAGYNEQF
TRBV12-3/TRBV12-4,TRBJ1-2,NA,ASSLGSTNYGYT
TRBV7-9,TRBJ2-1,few,ASSFGGGEQF
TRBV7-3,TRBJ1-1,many,ASSLTLQGEAF
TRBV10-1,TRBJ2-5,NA,ASSGDPPLQETQY
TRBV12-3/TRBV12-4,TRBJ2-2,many,ASSSHRTSGNTGELF
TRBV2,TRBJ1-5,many,ASSVGSQPQH
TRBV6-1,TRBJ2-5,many,ASRRRTGLAQETQY
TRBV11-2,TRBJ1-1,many,ASSKLQGAEAF
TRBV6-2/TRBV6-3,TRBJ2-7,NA,ASIPGVSYEQY
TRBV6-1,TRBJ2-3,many,ASSFTTGGTDTQY
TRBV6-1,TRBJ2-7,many,ASSPRVPYEQY
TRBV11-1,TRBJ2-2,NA,ASSLFMAGAGELL
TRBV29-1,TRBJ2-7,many,SVASGSLRSEQY
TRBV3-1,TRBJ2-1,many,ASSQPSGGGSDLNEQF
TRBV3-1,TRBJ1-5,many,ASSHRAGNQPQH
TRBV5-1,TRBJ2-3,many,ASSRLGAVTDTQY
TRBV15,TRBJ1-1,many,ATSRVNTEAF
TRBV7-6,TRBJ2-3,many,ASSFSTSGSYGAQY
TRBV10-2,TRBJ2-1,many,ASSGTSPVYNEQF
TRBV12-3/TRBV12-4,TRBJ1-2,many,ASSFTAVTIYGYT